This TCR beta chain derives from a study of graft-versus-host responses after intestinal transplantation. The overall study: Following induction with anti-thymocyte globulin, all recipients were given tacrolimus and steroids for two to three years. Findings of the study overall: Elevated graft-versus-host to host-versus-graft clonal ratios in allografts were recorded for patients with graft-donor T cell macrochimerism. Peak GvH clone levels in circulation were associated with early post-transplant HvG declines. There were GvH clones found in recipient marrow, and some of them appeared first in ileum or blood.

On this clone itself: Antigen unknown.

The V gene's germline CDR1 is SGHVS and CDR2 FNYEAQ. V was clipped by 4 bases and J by 5 bases; unmatched bases: 7. This CDR3 comprises 15 residues. Generated by immunoSEQ multiplex PCR, the TCRdb table keeps only in-frame clones and is missing some. Among approximately 68,000 clones listed, around 87% were seen once. Specimen: unstimulated CD8+ T cells sorted from spleen or lymph node cells, collected before transplant. This clonotype was sampled from a human donor who was the organ donor for an intestinal transplant. The genes are TRBV7-6 and TRBJ1-5; 8 nucleotides agree with TRBD1. The CDR3 DNA reads as TGTGCCAGCAGCTCCCGACAGGGGATACATCAGCCCCAGCATTTT. Protein: CASSSRQGIHQPQHF.